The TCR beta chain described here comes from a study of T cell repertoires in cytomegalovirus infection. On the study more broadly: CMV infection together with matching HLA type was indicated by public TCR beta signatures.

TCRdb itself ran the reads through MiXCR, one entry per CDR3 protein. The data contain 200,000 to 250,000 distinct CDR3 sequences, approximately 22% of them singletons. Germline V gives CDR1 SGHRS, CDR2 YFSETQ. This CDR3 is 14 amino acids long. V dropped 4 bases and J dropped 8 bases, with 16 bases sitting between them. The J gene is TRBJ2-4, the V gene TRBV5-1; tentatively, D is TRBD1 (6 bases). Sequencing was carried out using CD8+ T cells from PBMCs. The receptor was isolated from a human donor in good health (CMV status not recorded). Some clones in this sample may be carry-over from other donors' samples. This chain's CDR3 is CASSIPDSLDIQYF. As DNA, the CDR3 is TGCGCCAGCAGCATCCCGGACAGTCTCGACATTCAGTACTTC.